One T cell receptor (beta chain) is described in this entry. Its antigen is unidentified. These data belong to a study of cytomegalovirus exposure and HLA in healthy donors. The PCR made use of 60 Vbeta and 13 Jbeta primers. Method: immunoSEQ multiplex PCR; TCRdb's copy keeps in-frame clones and lacks some. The data show roughly 150,000 clones, approximately 83% seen once. Germline loops: CDR1 GTSNPN, CDR2 SVGIG (reference sequence). The CDR3 is made up of 14 amino acids. With 3 bases removed from V and 3 bases from J, the gap between germline ends came to 14 bases. Study-level findings and limits: Researchers counted 164 TCR beta chains as cytomegalovirus-associated. Most TCR sequences were uncommon, yet certain public TCRs appeared in many donors.

Healthy people donating bone marrow made up the donors. Sequencing was carried out using PBMCs. The chain carries TRBV30 and TRBJ1-1, with D tentatively TRBD1 (5 bases). This sequence originates from a man aged 35-49 years in good health and CMV-seronegative. The CDR3 bases are TGTGCCTGGAGCGCCGACAGTACCCACACTGAAGCTTTCTTT. Its translation is CAWSADSTHTEAFF.